This TCR beta chain comes out of a study of T cells in Graves' hyperthyroidism and ophthalmopathy. As for this clonotype: Its antigen remains unidentified. A much larger clone lies one base from this, so it may be a read error.

Among the patients, aged 18 to 65, hyperthyroidism was newly diagnosed and had lasted under 2 months. PBMCs were collected from a roughly 10 ml volume of fresh peripheral blood. Study-wide results and limits: Ophthalmopathy cases were set apart from stable hyperthyroidism by a 13 V-J model. Blood also contained most expanded thyroid clonotypes above 0.001.

RNA transcripts were the template for amplifying TCR beta CDR3 regions. Using the HTBI primer set, a first-round RT-PCR was run on the TCR CDR3. TCRdb re-called the multiplex PCR reads with MiXCR, one entry per CDR3 protein. This sample carries more than 500,000 distinct CDR3 sequences, around 15% of them seen once, and the ten largest clones take 3.5% to 4%. The CDR3 covers 14 residues. Germline V gene data show CDR1 as MNHEY and CDR2 as SVGEGT. This clonotype was sampled from a young woman with Graves' hyperthyroidism. This sequence joins TRBV6-2 or TRBV6-3 and TRBJ1-1; 7 bases match TRBD1. Sequencing used blood. CDR3 in amino acids: CASSPLVGGTEVFF. In nucleotides, the CDR3 is TGTGCCAGCAGTCCTCTGGTAGGGGGCACTGAAGTTTTCTTT.